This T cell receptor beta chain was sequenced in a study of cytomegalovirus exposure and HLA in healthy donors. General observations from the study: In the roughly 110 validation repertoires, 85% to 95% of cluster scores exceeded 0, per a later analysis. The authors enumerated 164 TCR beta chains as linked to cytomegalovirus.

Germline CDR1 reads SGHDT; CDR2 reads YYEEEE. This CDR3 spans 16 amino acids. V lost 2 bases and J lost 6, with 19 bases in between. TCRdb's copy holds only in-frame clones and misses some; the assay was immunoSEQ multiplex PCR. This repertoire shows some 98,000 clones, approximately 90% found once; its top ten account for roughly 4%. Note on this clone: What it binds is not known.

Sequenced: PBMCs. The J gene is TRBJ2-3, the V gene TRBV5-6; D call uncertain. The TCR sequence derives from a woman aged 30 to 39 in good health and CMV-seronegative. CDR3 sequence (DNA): TGTGCCAGCAGCTTAATCAACGGAGTAGGAGCGGATACGCAGTATTTT. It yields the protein CASSLINGVGADTQYF.